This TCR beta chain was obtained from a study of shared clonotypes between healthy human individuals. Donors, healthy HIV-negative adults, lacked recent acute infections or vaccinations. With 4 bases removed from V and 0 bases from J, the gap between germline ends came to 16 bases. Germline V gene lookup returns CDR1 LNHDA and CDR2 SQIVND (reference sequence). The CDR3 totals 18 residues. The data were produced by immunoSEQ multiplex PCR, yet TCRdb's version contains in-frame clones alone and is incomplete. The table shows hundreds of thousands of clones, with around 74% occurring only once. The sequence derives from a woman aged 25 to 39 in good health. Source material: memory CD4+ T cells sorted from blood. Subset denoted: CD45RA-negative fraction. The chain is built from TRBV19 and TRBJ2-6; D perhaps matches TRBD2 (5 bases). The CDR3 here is CASSTGRWPSSGANVLTF. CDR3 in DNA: TGTGCCAGTAGTACGGGGAGATGGCCGAGCTCTGGGGCCAACGTCCTGACTTTC.